One sample yielded the 28 T cell receptor beta chains listed below, sequenced in a study of blood T cell repertoires in COVID-19. The assay was immunoSEQ multiplex PCR, and TCRdb's table has in-frame clones only and misses some. The sample gives 45,000 to 65,000 clones, 90% of which show up once; more than 7.5% is in the top ten. The sequenced sample was peripheral blood. The receptors come from a woman older than 75 with acute or convalescent COVID-19.

A single count supports this clone. The V call is TRBV4-3, the J call TRBJ2-7, with D possibly TRBD1 on 5 matching bases. The CDR3 consists of 13 residues. CDR1 and CDR2 from the germline V gene are LGHNA and YSLEER. V lost 0 bases and J 5 bases, leaving 8 bases between the germline ends. The CDR3 coding sequence is TGCGCCAGCAGCCAAGATGGGGCGGACGAGCAGTACTTC. Its protein product is CASSQDGADEQYF.

This chain connects TRBV27 to TRBJ1-4; D not resolved. The V gene's germline CDR1 is MNHEY and CDR2 SMNVEV (reference sequence). The CDR3 loop spans 14 amino acids. V was shortened by 2 bases and J by 8 bases, with 12 bases between the two germline ends. The chain's CDR3 is CASSLKRPGEKLFF. The CDR3 nucleotides are TGTGCCAGCAGTTTAAAGAGGCCCGGGGAAAAACTGTTTTTT.

This chain uses TRBV27 with TRBJ1-2; perhaps TRBD1 as D (5 bases). Trimming shortened V by 1 base and J by 2 bases, and 8 bases separated the two germline ends. This CDR3 region has 14 residues. CDR1 is MNHEY, CDR2 SMNVEV, per germline (reference sequence). This chain's CDR3 is CASSLLDSNYGYTF. CDR3 coding DNA: TGTGCCAGCAGTTTATTAGACAGCAACTATGGCTACACCTTC.

The chain is built from TRBV18 and TRBJ1-2, with D perhaps TRBD1 (5 bases). The germline gives CDR1 KGHSH, CDR2 LQKENI. The V and J ends lost 0 bases and 4 bases respectively, with 12 bases between them. The CDR3 has 15 amino acids. CDR3 region: CASSPPAGPTYGYTF. Written as DNA, the CDR3 is TGTGCCAGCTCACCACCAGCGGGACCCACCTATGGCTACACCTTC.

The chain carries TRBV4-1 and TRBJ1-6, with TRBD1 matching 10 bases. J gave up 7 bases and V 6 bases, and 12 bases lay outside the gene matches. The CDR3 covers 17 residues. Germline CDR1 and CDR2: MGHRA and YSYEKL. This CDR3 reads CASSPPTGGSGNSPLHF. CDR3 sequence (DNA): TGCGCCAGCAGTCCCCCGACAGGGGGCTCAGGAAATTCACCCCTCCACTTT.

The V call is TRBV13, the J call TRBJ1-2, with TRBD1 matching over 8 bases. Germline V gene data show CDR1 as PRHDT and CDR2 as FYEKMQ (reference sequence). V gave up 3 bases and J gave up 3 bases; unmatched junction bases: 6. The CDR3 covers 15 residues. The CDR3 sequence: CASSFGQGGDYGYTF. CDR3 in DNA: TGTGCCAGCAGCTTCGGACAGGGCGGGGACTATGGCTACACCTTC.

The sample holds a few counts of this clone. The V gene is TRBV25-1, the J gene TRBJ2-2, with 10 nucleotides matching TRBD1. CDR1 and CDR2 from the germline V gene are MGHDK and SYGVNS. V lost 1 base to trimming and J lost 4 bases; unmatched junction nucleotides: 3. The CDR3 is made up of 16 amino acids. DNA of the CDR3: TGTGCCAGCAGTGAATGGGACAGGGGAGGCACCGGGGAGCTGTTTTTT. Its protein is CASSEWDRGGTGELFF.

The chain couples TRBV6-1 to TRBJ1-3; the match to TRBD1 covers 9 bases. The junction had 6 bases not matched to a gene; V was cut back by 2 bases and J by 4 bases. CDR3 length: 16 residues. Germline V gives CDR1 MNHNS, CDR2 SASEGT. CDR3 nucleotide sequence: TGTGCCAGCAGTGAAAAGGGACAGGGATCCGGAAACACCATATATTTT. It codes for CASSEKGQGSGNTIYF.

CDR3 in amino acids: CASSFSSGNYNEQFF. The CDR3 coding sequence is TGTGCCAGCAGCTTTTCTAGCGGGAACTACAATGAGCAGTTCTTC. This chain joins TRBV7-2 and TRBJ2-1; TRBD2 matches at 9 bases. Germline V CDR1 and CDR2: SGHTA, FQGNSA. V was clipped by 3 bases and J by 3 bases; unmatched bases: 3. The length of the CDR3 is 15 residues. The variable domain in full, completed from reference TRBV7-2 and TRBJ2-1, reads GAGVSQSPSNKVTEKGKDVELRCDPISGHTALYWYRQSLGQGLEFLIYFQGNSAPDKSGLPSDRFSAERTGGSVSTLTIQRTQQEDSAVYLCASSFSSGNYNEQFFGPGTRLTVL.

The chain is built from TRBV12-3 or TRBV12-4 and TRBJ2-7; D unresolved. V lost 1 base and J lost 6, with 7 bases in between. CDR3 length equals 12 residues. The CDR3: CASSLGPGEQYF. The CDR3 nucleotides are TGTGCCAGCAGTTTAGGGCCGGGCGAGCAGTACTTC.

The chain recombines TRBV30 with TRBJ1-2; maybe TRBD1 (5 bases). Germline V gene lookup returns CDR1 GTSNPN and CDR2 SVGIG (reference sequence). The CDR3 contains 13 residues. Trimming shortened V by 3 bases and J by 3 bases, and 11 bases separated the two germline ends. Here the CDR3 reads CAWSPRAYYGYTF. The CDR3 nucleotides read TGTGCCTGGAGCCCCAGGGCGTACTATGGCTACACCTTC.

V gene TRBV27 combines with J gene TRBJ1-2, with D tentatively TRBD1 (5 bases). The CDR3 runs 13 residues. Germline assignment: CDR1 MNHEY and CDR2 SMNVEV (reference sequence). Trimming removed 5 bases at V and 2 bases at J, with 9 bases between. The CDR3 loop is CASSQDTNYGYTF. For the CDR3, the DNA is TGTGCCAGCAGTCAGGACACCAACTATGGCTACACCTTC.

This chain joins TRBV2 and TRBJ1-5; weak D call: TRBD1 (5 bases). Germline values: CDR1 SNHLY, CDR2 FYNNEI. This CDR3 spans 14 amino acids. V shed 8 bases and J shed 6 bases, with 17 bases lying between them. The CDR3 DNA reads TGTGCCAGCCGGGGGAATAGTGGTAGTCAGCCCCAGCATTTT. Protein product: CASRGNSGSQPQHF.

The table lists this clone with a count of one. The V and J genes are TRBV6-5 and TRBJ2-1; tentatively, D is TRBD2 (6 bases). The CDR3 is made up of 12 amino acids. V was clipped by 8 bases and J by 9 bases, with 14 bases between them. Germline values: CDR1 MNHEY, CDR2 SVGAGI. The CDR3 here is CASPLGLSEQFF. The CDR3 coding sequence is TGTGCCAGCCCCCTGGGACTTAGTGAGCAGTTCTTC.

The rearrangement uses TRBV19 and TRBJ2-5, with 15 bases matching TRBD2. Germline-derived CDR1 and CDR2 are LNHDA and SQIVND (reference sequence). J was trimmed by 5 bases and V by 5 bases; bases with no gene match: 12. The CDR3 has 18 residues. This CDR3 is CASSPGLAGGRVFETQYF. DNA of the CDR3: TGTGCCAGTAGTCCCGGACTAGCGGGAGGGCGGGTTTTCGAGACCCAGTACTTC. The entire variable domain, with the rest obtained from reference TRBV19 and TRBJ2-5, is as follows: DGGITQSPKYLFRKEGQNVTLSCEQNLNHDAMYWYRQDPGQGLRLIYYSQIVNDFQKGDIAEGYSVSREKKESFPLTVTSAQKNPTAFYLCASSPGLAGGRVFETQYFGPGTRLLVL.

This rearrangement joins TRBV5-4 to TRBJ2-3, with D possibly TRBD1 on 5 matching bases. The ends were cut back, 7 bases at V and 6 bases at J, with 12 bases in the middle. In germline, CDR1 is SGHNT, CDR2 YYREEE (reference sequence). The CDR3 consists of 12 residues. This CDR3 reads CASRTSGDTQYF. In DNA, the CDR3 is TGTGCCAGCCGGACGTCAGGGGATACGCAGTATTTT.

The gene calls are TRBV19 and TRBJ1-1; no definite D call. In germline, CDR1 is LNHDA, CDR2 SQIVND (reference sequence). Trimming shortened V by 4 bases and J by 5 bases, and 20 bases separated the two germline ends. This CDR3 is built from 16 residues. The DNA of the CDR3 is TGTGCCAGTAGTACAGGTCGGGTTATCAGAGGGACTGAAGCTTTCTTT. It translates to CASSTGRVIRGTEAFF.

This clone turned up a few times. The chain employs TRBV7-9 and TRBJ1-6; 8 bases are a match to TRBD1. The CDR3 contains 17 residues. With V trimmed by 5 bases and J by 3 bases, 9 bases remained unmatched. CDR1 SEHNR and CDR2 FQNEAQ come from the germline V gene (reference sequence). The CDR3 is CASSRTGGRGYNSPLHF. In nucleotides, the CDR3 is TGTGCCAGCAGCCGTACAGGGGGAAGGGGCTATAATTCACCCCTCCACTTT.

The rearrangement uses TRBV5-1 and TRBJ1-2; unclear D gene. CDR1 and CDR2 from the germline V gene are SGHRS and YFSETQ. The CDR3 contains 15 residues. V lost 0 bases, J lost 4 bases, and 13 bases lay in between. The CDR3 nucleotides are TGCGCCAGCAGCTTGGCCGCGGGCGTGAGCTATGGCTACACCTTC. It is translated as CASSLAAGVSYGYTF.

The chain uses TRBV5-1 and TRBJ2-7; TRBD1 matches 9 bases. The J segment lost 2 bases and the V segment lost 4 bases, leaving 1 base of the junction unmatched. CDR3 length: 13 residues. Germline loops: CDR1 SGHRS, CDR2 YFSETQ. In DNA, the CDR3 is TGCGCCAGCAGCGGGACAGGGACCTACGAGCAGTACTTC. It translates to CASSGTGTYEQYF.

In its sample, this clone was seen a few times. This chain links TRBV7-2 with TRBJ2-1; no firm D call. Trimming removed 1 base at V and 7 bases at J, with 5 bases between. Germline-derived CDR1 and CDR2 are SGHTA and FQGNSA. This CDR3 contains 12 residues. The DNA for the CDR3 is TGTGCCAGCAGCTTAGATCGGAATGAGCAGTTCTTC. Translation gives CASSLDRNEQFF.

In DNA form, the CDR3 reads TGTGCCAGCAGCGTAGCAGTGAACACTGAAGCTTTCTTT. Its protein product is CASSVAVNTEAFF. The V gene is TRBV9, the J gene TRBJ1-1; no definite D call. Germline CDR1 reads SGDLS; CDR2 reads YYNGEE. The CDR3 runs 13 residues. V lost 0 bases and J 0 bases, leaving 3 bases between the germline ends.

V is TRBV29-1 and J is TRBJ2-3; unclear D gene. The CDR3 covers 13 residues. The V gene lost 5 bases and the J gene lost 0 bases, with 9 bases spanning the gap. Looked up from germline, CDR1 is SQVTM and CDR2 is ANQGSEA. CDR3 nucleotide sequence: TGCAGCGTTCGAGGCCGGAGCACAGATACGCAGTATTTT. Protein sequence: CSVRGRSTDTQYF.

V usage is TRBV6-5 and J usage is TRBJ1-6; the match to TRBD1 covers 8 bases. Germline CDR1 MNHEY, CDR2 SVGAGI. The CDR3 sequence is 13 residues long. V was clipped by 10 bases and J by 7 bases; unmatched bases: 6. CDR3 sequence reads: CATLRGHNSPLHF. The CDR3 DNA follows: TGTGCCACCCTCAGGGGGCACAATTCACCCCTCCACTTT.

V is TRBV19 and J is TRBJ2-7; D may be TRBD1 (6 bases). This CDR3 spans 15 amino acids. Trimming took 2 bases from V and 4 from J, leaving 15 bases between them. Looked up from germline, CDR1 is LNHDA and CDR2 is SQIVND (reference sequence). CDR3 bases: TGTGCCAGTAGTATATTTCTCAGGGGCGTATACGAGCAGTACTTC. It is translated as CASSIFLRGVYEQYF. The entire variable domain, with the rest obtained from reference TRBV19 and TRBJ2-7, is as follows: DGGITQSPKYLFRKEGQNVTLSCEQNLNHDAMYWYRQDPGQGLRLIYYSQIVNDFQKGDIAEGYSVSREKKESFPLTVTSAQKNPTAFYLCASSIFLRGVYEQYFGPGTRLTVT.

The chain uses TRBV27 and TRBJ1-1; 8 nucleotides align to TRBD1. This CDR3 has 16 residues. CDR1 is MNHEY, CDR2 SMNVEV, per germline (reference sequence). V shed 3 bases and J 1 base; nucleotides not matched to a gene: 7. For the CDR3, the DNA is TGTGCCAGCAGTTTCACGACAGGGGTTTCGAACACTGAAGCTTTCTTT. Translating it yields CASSFTTGVSNTEAFF.

This clone appeared once. CDR3 protein: CASSQYQGESGNTIYF. CDR3 nucleotide sequence: TGTGCCAGCAGCCAGTATCAGGGGGAATCTGGAAACACCATATATTTT. The V and J genes are TRBV7-8 and TRBJ1-3; 7 nucleotides align to TRBD1. This CDR3 contains 16 residues. V shed 5 bases and J 1 base; nucleotides not matched to a gene: 8. Germline values: CDR1 SGHVS, CDR2 FQNEAQ.

This clone was observed once. V and J are TRBV28 and TRBJ1-5; no firm D call. The germline V and J ends were trimmed by 2 bases and 2 bases, with 13 bases remaining between them. This CDR3 region has 16 residues. The germline V gene encodes CDR1 MDHEN and CDR2 SYDVKM. CDR3 amino acids: CASSLAAAFGNQPQHF. The CDR3, as DNA: TGTGCCAGCAGTTTAGCGGCAGCTTTTGGCAATCAGCCCCAGCATTTT.